This T cell receptor (beta chain) was sequenced for a study of cytomegalovirus exposure and HLA in healthy donors. Measured with immunoSEQ multiplex PCR; TCRdb has only the in-frame clones, and not every one. The sample lists 100,000 to 150,000 clones, 89% seen once, with approximately 1.2% in the top ten. This CDR3 has 13 amino acids. Germline CDR1 and CDR2: SNHLY and FYNNEI. V trimming: 4 bases; J trimming: 7 bases; junction bases outside the gene matches: 5. This sequence originates from a woman aged 18-29 years in good health and CMV-seronegative. Sequenced sample: PBMCs. V is TRBV2 and J is TRBJ1-2; 8 bases align to TRBD1. The CDR3 nucleotides read TGTGCCAGCAGTGGACAGGGGAGGGCTGGCTACACCTTC. Protein sequence: CASSGQGRAGYTF.